This entry concerns a single T cell receptor beta chain. The sample originates from a study of blood T cell repertoires in COVID-19. Study-wide background: The United States, Italy and Spain provided the acute and convalescent COVID-19 samples.

TCRdb's copy holds only in-frame clones and misses some; the assay was immunoSEQ multiplex PCR. The sample holds roughly 500,000 clones; 89% are singletons and the top ten take 0.9%. With 2 bases removed from V and 7 bases from J, the gap between germline ends came to 14 bases. The CDR3 sequence is 15 residues long. Germline V gives CDR1 MNHEY, CDR2 SMNVEV (reference sequence). This chain uses TRBV27 with TRBJ1-4; TRBD1 might be the D (6 bases). The clonotype comes from a man aged 18 to 29 with COVID-19, enrolled during active disease. Sequencing was done on a sample of peripheral blood. The CDR3 nucleotides are TGTGCCAGCAGTTTAGGCCCCTACAGGGTTGAAAAACTGTTTTTT. Amino acids: CASSLGPYRVEKLFF. Full variable domain (remainder filled in from reference TRBV27 and TRBJ1-4): EAQVTQNPRYLITVTGKKLTVTCSQNMNHEYMSWYRQDPGLGLRQIYYSMNVEVTDKGDVPEGYKVSRKEKRNFPLILESPSPNQTSLYFCASSLGPYRVEKLFFGSGTQLSVL.